There are many counts of the clone carrying this T cell receptor beta chain. Aged 18 to 65, the patients had hyperthyroidism that was newly diagnosed and had lasted under 2 months. The sample comes from a study of T cells in Graves' hyperthyroidism and ophthalmopathy. Across the whole study: Peripheral blood samples were taken at initial diagnosis, prior to any treatment.

The TCR beta CDR3 regions underwent amplification using RNA transcripts as the source. HTBI primers drove first-round RT-PCR of the TCR CDR3. TCRdb processed the multiplex PCR reads anew with MiXCR; each CDR3 protein has one entry. This sample has a few hundred thousand distinct CDR3 sequences; roughly 20% occur once, and the top ten carry about 26%. V lost 7 bases to trimming and J lost 8 bases, with 26 bases between them. The V gene's germline CDR1 is MDHEN and CDR2 SYDVKM. The CDR3 covers 17 residues. The gene calls are TRBV28 and TRBJ2-2; D perhaps matches TRBD2 (7 bases). The receptor's source is a man between 18 and 35 years old with Graves' hyperthyroidism. Material for sequencing was blood. The CDR3 DNA sequence: TGTGCCAGCAATCCCGCTGGGGGGGGGGCCCATCAAGGGGAGCTGTTTTTT. Encoded protein: CASNPAGGGAHQGELFF.